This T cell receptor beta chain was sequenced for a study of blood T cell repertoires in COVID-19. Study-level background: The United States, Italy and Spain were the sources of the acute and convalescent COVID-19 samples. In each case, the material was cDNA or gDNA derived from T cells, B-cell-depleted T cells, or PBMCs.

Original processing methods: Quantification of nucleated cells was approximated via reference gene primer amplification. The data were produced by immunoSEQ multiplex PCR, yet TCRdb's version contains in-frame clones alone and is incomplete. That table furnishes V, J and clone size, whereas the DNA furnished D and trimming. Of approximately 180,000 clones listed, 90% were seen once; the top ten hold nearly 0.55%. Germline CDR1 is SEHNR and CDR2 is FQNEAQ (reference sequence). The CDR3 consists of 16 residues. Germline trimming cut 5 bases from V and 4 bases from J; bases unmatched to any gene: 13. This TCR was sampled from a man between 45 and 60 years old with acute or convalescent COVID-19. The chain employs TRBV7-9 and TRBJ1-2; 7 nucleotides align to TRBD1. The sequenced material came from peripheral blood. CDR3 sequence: CASSGLRDRPPYGYTF. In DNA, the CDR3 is TGTGCCAGCAGCGGACTCCGGGACAGACCTCCCTATGGCTACACCTTC.